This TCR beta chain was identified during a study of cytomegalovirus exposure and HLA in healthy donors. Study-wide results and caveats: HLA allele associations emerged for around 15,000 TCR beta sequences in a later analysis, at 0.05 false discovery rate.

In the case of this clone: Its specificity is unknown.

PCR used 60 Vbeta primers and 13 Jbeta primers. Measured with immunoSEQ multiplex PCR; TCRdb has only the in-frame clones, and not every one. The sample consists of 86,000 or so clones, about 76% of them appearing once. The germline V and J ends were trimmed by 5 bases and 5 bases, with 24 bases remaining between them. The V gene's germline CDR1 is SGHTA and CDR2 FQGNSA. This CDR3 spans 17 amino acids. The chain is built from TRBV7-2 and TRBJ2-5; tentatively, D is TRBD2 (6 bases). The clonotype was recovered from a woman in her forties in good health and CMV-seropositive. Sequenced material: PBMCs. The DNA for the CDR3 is TGTGCCAGCAGCCTACCCCCGCGGGACGGCCTTGTGGAGACCCAGTACTTC. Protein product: CASSLPPRDGLVETQYF.